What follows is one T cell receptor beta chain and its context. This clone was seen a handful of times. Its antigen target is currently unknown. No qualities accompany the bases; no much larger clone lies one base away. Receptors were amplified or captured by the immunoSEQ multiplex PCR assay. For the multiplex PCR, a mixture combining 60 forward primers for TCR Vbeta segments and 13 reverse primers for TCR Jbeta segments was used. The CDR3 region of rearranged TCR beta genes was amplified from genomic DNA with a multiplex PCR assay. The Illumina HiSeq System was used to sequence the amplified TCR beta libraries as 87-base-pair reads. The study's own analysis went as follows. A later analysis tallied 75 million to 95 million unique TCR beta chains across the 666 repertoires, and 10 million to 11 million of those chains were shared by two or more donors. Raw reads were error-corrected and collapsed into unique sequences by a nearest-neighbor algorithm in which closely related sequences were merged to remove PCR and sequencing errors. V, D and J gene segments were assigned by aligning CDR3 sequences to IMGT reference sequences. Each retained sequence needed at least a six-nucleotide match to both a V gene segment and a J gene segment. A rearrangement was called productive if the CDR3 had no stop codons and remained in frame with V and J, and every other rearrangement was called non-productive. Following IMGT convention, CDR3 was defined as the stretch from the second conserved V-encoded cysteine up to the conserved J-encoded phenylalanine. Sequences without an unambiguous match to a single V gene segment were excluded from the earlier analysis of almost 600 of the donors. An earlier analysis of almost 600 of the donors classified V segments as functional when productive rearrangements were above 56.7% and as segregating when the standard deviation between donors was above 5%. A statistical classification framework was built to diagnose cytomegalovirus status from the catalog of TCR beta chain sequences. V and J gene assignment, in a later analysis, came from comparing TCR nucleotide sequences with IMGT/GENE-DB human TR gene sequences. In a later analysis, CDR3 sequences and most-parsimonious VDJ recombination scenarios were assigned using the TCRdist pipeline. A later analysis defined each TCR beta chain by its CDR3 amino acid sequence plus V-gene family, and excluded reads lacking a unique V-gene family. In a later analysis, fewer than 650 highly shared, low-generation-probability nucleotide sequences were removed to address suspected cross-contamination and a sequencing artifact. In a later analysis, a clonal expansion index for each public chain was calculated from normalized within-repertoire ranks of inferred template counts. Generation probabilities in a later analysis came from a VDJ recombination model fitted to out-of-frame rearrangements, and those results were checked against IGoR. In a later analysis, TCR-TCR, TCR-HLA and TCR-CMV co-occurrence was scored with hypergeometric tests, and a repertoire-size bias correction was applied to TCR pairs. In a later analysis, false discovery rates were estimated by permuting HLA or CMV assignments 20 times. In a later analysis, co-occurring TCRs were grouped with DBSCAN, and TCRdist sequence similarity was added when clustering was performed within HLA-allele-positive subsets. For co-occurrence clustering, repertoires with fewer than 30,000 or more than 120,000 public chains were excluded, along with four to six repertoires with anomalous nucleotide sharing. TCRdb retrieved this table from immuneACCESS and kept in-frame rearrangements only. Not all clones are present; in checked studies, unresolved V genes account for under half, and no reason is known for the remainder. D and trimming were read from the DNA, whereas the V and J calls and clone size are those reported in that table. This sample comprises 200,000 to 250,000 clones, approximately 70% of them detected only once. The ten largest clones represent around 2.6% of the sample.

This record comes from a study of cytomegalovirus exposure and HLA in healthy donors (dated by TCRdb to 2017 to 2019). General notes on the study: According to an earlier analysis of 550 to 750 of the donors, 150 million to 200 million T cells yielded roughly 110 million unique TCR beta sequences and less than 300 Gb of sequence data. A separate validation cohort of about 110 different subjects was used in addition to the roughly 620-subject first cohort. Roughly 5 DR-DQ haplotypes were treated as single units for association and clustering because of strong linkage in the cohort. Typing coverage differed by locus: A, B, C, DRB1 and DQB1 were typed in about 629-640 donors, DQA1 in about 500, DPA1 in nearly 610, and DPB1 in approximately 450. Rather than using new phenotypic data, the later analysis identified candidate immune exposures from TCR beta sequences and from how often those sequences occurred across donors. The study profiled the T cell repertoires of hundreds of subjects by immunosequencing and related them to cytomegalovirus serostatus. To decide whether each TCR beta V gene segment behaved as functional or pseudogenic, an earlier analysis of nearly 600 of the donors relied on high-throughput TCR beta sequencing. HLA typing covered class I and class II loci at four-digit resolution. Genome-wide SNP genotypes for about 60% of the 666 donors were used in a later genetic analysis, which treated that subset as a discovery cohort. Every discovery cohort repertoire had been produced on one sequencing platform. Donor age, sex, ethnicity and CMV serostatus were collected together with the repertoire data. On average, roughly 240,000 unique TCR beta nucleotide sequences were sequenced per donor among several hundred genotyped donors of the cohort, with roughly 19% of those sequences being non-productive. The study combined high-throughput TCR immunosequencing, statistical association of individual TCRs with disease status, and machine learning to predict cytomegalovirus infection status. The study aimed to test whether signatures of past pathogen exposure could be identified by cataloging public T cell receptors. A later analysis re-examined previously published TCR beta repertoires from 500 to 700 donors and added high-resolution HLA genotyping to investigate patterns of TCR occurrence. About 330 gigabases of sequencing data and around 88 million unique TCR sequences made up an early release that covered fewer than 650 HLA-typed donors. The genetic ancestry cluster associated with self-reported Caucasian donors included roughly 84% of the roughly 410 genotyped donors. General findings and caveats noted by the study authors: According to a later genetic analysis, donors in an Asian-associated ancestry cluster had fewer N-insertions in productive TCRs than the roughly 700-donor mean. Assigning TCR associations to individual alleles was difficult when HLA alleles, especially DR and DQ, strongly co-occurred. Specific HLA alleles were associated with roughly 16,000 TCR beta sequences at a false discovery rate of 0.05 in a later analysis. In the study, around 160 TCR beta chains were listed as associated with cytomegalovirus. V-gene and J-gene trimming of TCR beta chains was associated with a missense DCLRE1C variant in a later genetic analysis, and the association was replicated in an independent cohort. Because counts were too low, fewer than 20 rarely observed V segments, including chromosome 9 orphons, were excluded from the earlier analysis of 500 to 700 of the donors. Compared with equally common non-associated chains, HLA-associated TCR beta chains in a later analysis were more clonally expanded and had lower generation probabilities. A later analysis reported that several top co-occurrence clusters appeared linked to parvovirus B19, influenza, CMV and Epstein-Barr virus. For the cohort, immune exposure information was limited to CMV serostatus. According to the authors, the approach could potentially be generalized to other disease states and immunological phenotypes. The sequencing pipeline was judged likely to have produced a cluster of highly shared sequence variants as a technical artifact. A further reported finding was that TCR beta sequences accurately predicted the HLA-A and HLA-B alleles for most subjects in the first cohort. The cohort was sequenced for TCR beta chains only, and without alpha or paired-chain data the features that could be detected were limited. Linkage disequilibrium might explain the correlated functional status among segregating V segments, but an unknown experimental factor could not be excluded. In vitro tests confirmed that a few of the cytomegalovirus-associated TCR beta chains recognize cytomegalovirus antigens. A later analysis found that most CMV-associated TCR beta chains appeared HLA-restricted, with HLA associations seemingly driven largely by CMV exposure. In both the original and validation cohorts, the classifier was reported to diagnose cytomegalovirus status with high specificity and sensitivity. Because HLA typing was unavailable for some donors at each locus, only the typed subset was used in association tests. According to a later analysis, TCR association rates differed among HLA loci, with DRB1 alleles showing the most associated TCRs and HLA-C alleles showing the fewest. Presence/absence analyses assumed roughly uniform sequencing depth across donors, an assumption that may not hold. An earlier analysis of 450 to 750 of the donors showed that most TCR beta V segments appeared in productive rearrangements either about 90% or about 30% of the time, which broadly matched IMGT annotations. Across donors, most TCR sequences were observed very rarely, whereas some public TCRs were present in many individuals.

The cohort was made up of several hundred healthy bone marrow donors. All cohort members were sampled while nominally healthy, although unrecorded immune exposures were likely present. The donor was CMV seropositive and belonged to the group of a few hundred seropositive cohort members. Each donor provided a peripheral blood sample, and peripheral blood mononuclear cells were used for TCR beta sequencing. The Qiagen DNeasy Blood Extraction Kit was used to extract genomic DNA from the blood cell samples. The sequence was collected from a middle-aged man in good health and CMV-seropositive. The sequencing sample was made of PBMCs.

The DNA is as follows: TGTGCCAGCAGTCATCAACCAGACTACGAGCAGTACTTC. It translates to CASSHQPDYEQYF. Rearrangement joined TRBV9 to TRBJ2-7; the D gene is not confidently resolved. CDR1 and CDR2 were assigned from the germline V gene as SGDLS and YYNGEE. The CDR3 starts with the cysteine, ends with the phenylalanine, and has 13 residues. Here the CDR3 DNA is all that survives: 39 bases in frame from base 1. The V and J ends are trimmed by 5 bases and 3 bases, leaving 12 bases between them.